One sample yielded the 2 T cell receptor beta chains listed below, sequenced in a study of neurological immune-mediated disorders. From the 5' RACE reads, TCRdb called clonotypes with MiXCR, one entry per CDR3 protein. The sample has tens of thousands of distinct CDR3 sequences, 5.5% to 7% seen once; the top ten hold over 2%. Sequences were obtained from CD4+ T cells from blood. The source of these receptors is a woman aged 45-65 years in good health.

This clonotype has at least ten counts. The chain employs TRBV7-6 and TRBJ2-1; 8 bases line up with TRBD2. The CDR3 sequence is 17 residues long. Germline V gene sequence: CDR1 SGHVS, CDR2 FNYEAQ. V gave up 4 bases and J gave up 1 base; unmatched junction bases: 9. DNA for the CDR3: TGTGCCAGCAGCTCTCCCCCAGCGGGAGTGTCCTACAATGAGCAGTTCTTC. As protein: CASSSPPAGVSYNEQFF.

This clonotype came up many times. V usage is TRBV5-6 and J usage is TRBJ2-3; D not resolved. V dropped 5 bases and J dropped 0 bases, with 13 bases sitting between them. The CDR3 consists of 15 residues. Per the germline V gene, CDR1 is SGHDT and CDR2 is YYEEEE. The CDR3 DNA sequence: TGTGCCAGCAGTTCCTTTTATTTTAGCACAGATACGCAGTATTTT. Protein product: CASSSFYFSTDTQYF.